A single sample is the source of the 9 T cell receptor beta chains below, sequenced in a study of shared clonotypes between healthy human individuals. The repertoire was sequenced with immunoSEQ multiplex PCR; TCRdb's copy has only in-frame clones and lacks some. This table has millions of clones, approximately 94% appearing once. CD45RO negativity and positive selection for CCR7 defined naive CD8 cells, a population that excluded terminally differentiated effector memory CD45RA+ cells. Sequencing used naive CD8+ T cells sorted from blood. Every receptor here comes from a young man in good health.

This chain joins TRBV6-6 and TRBJ1-5; 7 nucleotides line up with TRBD1. Trimming removed 7 bases from V and 4 bases from J; junction bases left unmatched: 7. In germline, CDR1 is MNHNY, CDR2 SVGAGI (reference sequence). The length of the CDR3 is 14 residues. The DNA of the CDR3 is TGTGCCAGCAAGGGGGCGGCTTCGAATCAGCCCCAGCATTTT. The encoded protein is CASKGAASNQPQHF.

The chain couples TRBV19 to TRBJ2-5; 8 bases map to TRBD1. Germline V CDR1 and CDR2: LNHDA, SQIVND (reference sequence). The CDR3 is 15 residues long. V was pared by 7 bases and J by 4 bases, with 11 bases of the junction left unmatched. DNA of the CDR3: TGTGCCAGTAACATCGGGGCAGGGGGCTTAGAGACCCAGTACTTC. It is translated as CASNIGAGGLETQYF.

The V call is TRBV4-3, the J call TRBJ2-7; no firm D call. Germline V CDR1 and CDR2: LGHNA, YSLEER. Deletions cut 2 bases from V and 0 bases from J, with 8 bases between. The CDR3 spans 14 residues. CDR3 sequence (DNA): TGCGCCAGCAGCCAAAACGGAAACTCCTACGAGCAGTACTTC. It encodes CASSQNGNSYEQYF.

The rearrangement uses TRBV6-5 and TRBJ1-6, with D possibly TRBD1 on 5 matching bases. Trimming cost V 5 bases and J 10 bases, with 15 bases left between them. Germline lookup yields CDR1 MNHEY and CDR2 SVGAGI. The CDR3 sequence is 14 residues long. CDR3 bases: TGTGCCAGCAGTGACAGAAACCTAGACTCACCCCTCCACTTT. Its protein product is CASSDRNLDSPLHF.

With regard to this clone: Other DNA sequences in the same sample also yield this CDR3. The CDR3 sequence is CASSLRDYEQYF. CDR3 sequence (DNA): TGTGCCAGCAGTTTAAGGGATTACGAGCAGTACTTC. The chain carries TRBV28 and TRBJ2-7; no reliable D call. V was shortened by 2 bases and J by 4 bases, with 6 bases between the two germline ends. There are 12 residues in the CDR3. Germline V gene sequence: CDR1 MDHEN, CDR2 SYDVKM.

This rearrangement joins TRBV29-1 to TRBJ1-1; TRBD1 aligns across 8 bases. Germline loops: CDR1 SQVTM, CDR2 ANQGSEA. CDR3 length equals 12 residues. The junction had 2 bases not matched to a gene; V was cut back by 7 bases and J by 1 base. In DNA form, the CDR3 reads TGCAGCGCAACAGGGGGGAACACTGAAGCTTTCTTT. It yields the protein CSATGGNTEAFF.

To note about this clone: Other DNA sequences in this sample translate to the same CDR3. This chain joins TRBV27 and TRBJ2-1; TRBD2 matches 7 bases. The germline gives CDR1 MNHEY, CDR2 SMNVEV (reference sequence). J was trimmed by 3 bases and V by 0 bases; bases with no gene match: 2. The CDR3 spans 15 residues. DNA for the CDR3: TGTGCCAGCAGTTTATCTGCTAGCGGCTACAATGAGCAGTTCTTC. Translated: CASSLSASGYNEQFF.

J is TRBJ1-1 and V is TRBV7-6, with 7 bases lining up with TRBD1. Trimming removed 3 bases from V and 8 bases from J; junction bases left unmatched: 6. Per germline, CDR1 SGHVS and CDR2 FNYEAQ. The CDR3 is made up of 13 amino acids. The CDR3 DNA follows: TGTGCCAGCAGCTTTCGACAGGGCGGGGAAGCTTTCTTT. It is translated as CASSFRQGGEAFF.

This clone is a singleton in its sample. This chain links TRBV5-5 with TRBJ1-2; a weak D match, TRBD1 (6 bases). The CDR3 spans 15 residues. Deletions cut 4 bases from V and 4 bases from J, with 17 bases between. Germline V gene lookup returns CDR1 SGHKS and CDR2 YYEKEE (reference sequence). As DNA, the CDR3 is TGTGCCAGCAGCCCCCCCGGGACATCTTCCTATGGCTACACCTTC. This codes for CASSPPGTSSYGYTF.